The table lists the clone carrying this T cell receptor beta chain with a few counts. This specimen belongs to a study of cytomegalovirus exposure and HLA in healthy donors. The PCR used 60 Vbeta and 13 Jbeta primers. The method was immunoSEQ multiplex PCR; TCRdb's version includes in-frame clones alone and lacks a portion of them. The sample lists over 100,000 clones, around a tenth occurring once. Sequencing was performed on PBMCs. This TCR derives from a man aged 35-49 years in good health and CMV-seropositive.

The CDR3 region is CASSATGLADYGYTF. The CDR3 nucleotides are TGTGCCAGCAGCGCTACAGGGTTGGCTGACTATGGCTACACCTTC. The chain links TRBV9 to TRBJ1-2, with D perhaps matching TRBD1 (6 bases). CDR1 and CDR2 from the germline V gene are SGDLS and YYNGEE. CDR3 size: 15 residues. Between the trimmed V and J ends, which lost 3 bases and 3 bases, there was a span of 15 bases. The full variable domain, with the rest looked up from reference TRBV9 and TRBJ1-2, is DSGVTQTPKHLITATGQRVTLRCSPRSGDLSVYWYQQSLDQGLQFLIQYYNGEERAKGNILERFSAQQFPDLHSELNLSSLELGDSALYFCASSATGLADYGYTFGSGTRLTVV.